This entry lists 27 T cell receptor beta chains sequenced from one sample in a study of blood T cell repertoires in COVID-19. Profiling relied on immunoSEQ multiplex PCR, and the TCRdb table lists in-frame clones only, not all of them. The data contain hundreds of thousands of clones, approximately 83% of them singletons. Sequenced material: peripheral blood. The source of these receptors is a young woman who had recovered from COVID-19.

The V call is TRBV6-2 or TRBV6-3, the J call TRBJ2-5, with 8 bases lining up with TRBD2. The CDR3 length is 15 residues. Trimming cost V 0 bases and J 6 bases; bases outside gene matches: 6. The germline V gene encodes CDR1 MNHEY and CDR2 SVGEGT. CDR3 sequence reads: CASSYSTSEVQTQYF. In nucleotides, the CDR3 is TGTGCCAGCAGTTACTCGACTAGCGAGGTACAGACCCAGTACTTC.

V and J are TRBV20-1 and TRBJ2-7; 9 nucleotides agree with TRBD2. Trimming cost V 3 bases and J 6 bases; bases outside gene matches: 6. The CDR3 spans 13 residues. Germline V CDR1 and CDR2: DFQATT, SNEGSKA (reference sequence). The CDR3 DNA sequence: TGCAGTGCTAGTCCTAGCGGGATTGTCGAGCAGTACTTC. Translation gives CSASPSGIVEQYF.

The chain has TRBV27 and TRBJ1-2, with a weak D call TRBD1 (5 bases). Trimming took off 0 bases at V and 5 bases at J, with 16 bases between the two ends. Germline V gene lookup returns CDR1 MNHEY and CDR2 SMNVEV (reference sequence). The CDR3 is 16 amino acids. The DNA for the CDR3 is TGTGCCAGCAGTTTATCTGGCGGGGACCTAGGGTATGGCTACACCTTC. The encoded protein is CASSLSGGDLGYGYTF.

The table lists this clone with a few counts. V and J are TRBV6-2 or TRBV6-3 and TRBJ2-1; 7 bases are shared with TRBD2. Losses at the gene ends were 6 bases for V and 0 bases for J; bases not matched to a gene: 14. The CDR3 runs 18 residues. Per germline, CDR1 MNHEY and CDR2 SVGEGT. CDR3 residues: CASSSGWRRGYSYNEQFF. Here the CDR3 DNA reads TGTGCCAGCAGCTCGGGATGGCGGCGGGGGTACTCCTACAATGAGCAGTTCTTC.

The chain couples TRBV5-4 to TRBJ1-1; TRBD1 agrees at 7 bases. CDR3 length equals 14 residues. Germline V gene data show CDR1 as SGHNT and CDR2 as YYREEE (reference sequence). The V gene end was trimmed by 4 bases and the J gene end by 3 bases; junction bases not matched to a gene: 6. The CDR3 DNA reads as TGTGCCAGCAGCCTCATCAGGGGGGACACTGAAGCTTTCTTT. Amino acids: CASSLIRGDTEAFF.

The V gene is TRBV11-1, the J gene TRBJ1-2, with a possible D match to TRBD1 (5 bases). The CDR3 spans 14 residues. Germline CDR1 reads SGHAT; CDR2 reads FQDESV (reference sequence). Trimming removed 5 bases from V and 8 bases from J, with 18 bases in between. CDR3 DNA sequence: TGTGCCAGCAGCCAGACGGGACTATTTATCGGCTACACCTTC. Protein: CASSQTGLFIGYTF.

The chain recombines TRBV5-5 with TRBJ2-7, with 10 bases aligning to TRBD1. Germline CDR1 is SGHKS and CDR2 is YYEKEE (reference sequence). V shed 3 bases, J shed 6 bases, and the junction held 6 bases outside the gene matches. The CDR3 has 14 amino acids. The CDR3 DNA sequence: TGTGCCAGCAGCTGGCCGGGACAGGGGCTCGAGCAGTACTTC. It is translated as CASSWPGQGLEQYF.

V gene TRBV13 combines with J gene TRBJ1-1; D gene uncertain. This CDR3 is 13 amino acids long. The V end was cut by 7 bases, the J end by 1 base, with 10 bases between. Germline V gene data show CDR1 as PRHDT and CDR2 as FYEKMQ (reference sequence). The CDR3 coding sequence is TGTGCCAGCACCTCTGGAGAGAACACTGAAGCTTTCTTT. This translates into CASTSGENTEAFF. The variable domain in full, completed from reference TRBV13 and TRBJ1-1, reads AAGVIQSPRHLIKEKRETATLKCYPIPRHDTVYWYQQGPGQDPQFLISFYEKMQSDKGSIPDRFSAQQFSDYHSELNMSSLELGDSALYFCASTSGENTEAFFGQGTRLTVV.

The chain couples TRBV5-1 to TRBJ1-6; D gene unclear. Germline V gives CDR1 SGHRS, CDR2 YFSETQ. The CDR3 has 12 residues. Trimming pared 2 bases from V and 10 bases from J, leaving 7 bases between. The DNA of the CDR3 is TGCGCCAGCAGCTTCGGGGAGTCACCCCTCCACTTT. This sequence encodes CASSFGESPLHF.

The gene calls are TRBV11-2 and TRBJ1-2; TRBD1 might be the D (5 bases). CDR1 is SGHAT and CDR2 is FQNNGV in the germline V gene. V was pared by 1 base and J by 14 bases, with 17 bases between. This CDR3 has 13 residues. CDR3 region: CASSLAGGQGLTF. In nucleotides, the CDR3 is TGTGCCAGCAGCTTAGCGGGCGGTCAGGGTCTAACCTTC.

The V call is TRBV7-2, the J call TRBJ2-6; no reliable D call. Trimming removed 1 base from V and 1 base from J, with 5 bases in between. Germline V lookup: CDR1 SGHTA, CDR2 FQGNSA. There are 15 residues in the CDR3. The CDR3 DNA reads as TGTGCCAGCAGCTTAGGTCCGTCTGGGGCCAACGTCCTGACTTTC. This codes for CASSLGPSGANVLTF.

This clone occurred once. The chain combines TRBV28 with TRBJ2-3; TRBD1 is a possible D gene (6 bases). The V gene lost 8 bases and the J gene lost 2 bases, with 11 bases spanning the gap. Per the germline V gene, CDR1 is MDHEN and CDR2 is SYDVKM. The CDR3 totals 13 residues. The CDR3 spells CASRDINTDTQYF. The CDR3, as DNA: TGTGCCAGCCGGGACATAAACACAGATACGCAGTATTTT.

The rearrangement joins TRBV11-1 to TRBJ1-1; 8 bases align to TRBD1. The germline CDR1 and CDR2 sequences are SGHAT and FQDESV (reference sequence). The CDR3 totals 16 residues. The V gene end was trimmed by 5 bases and the J gene end by 5 bases; junction bases not matched to a gene: 13. The DNA of the CDR3 is TGTGCCAGCAGCGCGAACAACCAGGGGGCGCGAACTGAAGCTTTCTTT. This encodes CASSANNQGARTEAFF.

The chain joins TRBV6-2 or TRBV6-3 to TRBJ2-3; D is ambiguous. Germline V CDR1 and CDR2: MNHEY, SVGEGT. The CDR3 length is 14 residues. Trimming stripped 6 bases from V and 0 bases from J, with 10 bases between. The CDR3 nucleotides are TGTGCCAGCAGCCCCCTATGGAGCACAGATACGCAGTATTTT. It encodes CASSPLWSTDTQYF.

J is TRBJ1-1 and V is TRBV10-1, with 10 bases aligning to TRBD1. The CDR3 consists of 16 residues. Germline-derived CDR1 and CDR2 are WNHNN and SYGVQD (reference sequence). Losses at the gene ends were 4 bases for V and 4 bases for J; bases not matched to a gene: 9. CDR3 sequence: CASSVSGTGAFTEAFF. The CDR3 DNA reads TGCGCCAGCAGTGTCTCCGGGACAGGGGCGTTCACTGAAGCTTTCTTT.

This rearrangement joins TRBV27 to TRBJ2-7; 9 nucleotides match TRBD1. Germline V gene data show CDR1 as MNHEY and CDR2 as SMNVEV (reference sequence). J was trimmed by 6 bases and V by 6 bases; bases with no gene match: 12. This CDR3 contains 15 residues. CDR3 in DNA: TGTGCCAGCAGGAGCCGGGACAGGGCCCTGGGCGAGCAGTACTTC. Translating gives CASRSRDRALGEQYF.

The V and J genes are TRBV5-4 and TRBJ2-5; D may be TRBD2 (6 bases). This CDR3 has 17 amino acids. V was trimmed by 3 bases and J by 1 base, leaving 19 bases between them. Per germline, CDR1 SGHNT and CDR2 YYREEE (reference sequence). The CDR3 nucleotides read TGTGCCAGCAGCTCCGGTCCTGGCACTAGCACCCAAGAGACCCAGTACTTC. This gives the protein CASSSGPGTSTQETQYF.

The sample holds one count of this clone. This chain uses TRBV19 with TRBJ1-2; 7 bases match TRBD1. Germline V gene data show CDR1 as LNHDA and CDR2 as SQIVND (reference sequence). Trimming at V came to 0 bases and at J to 4 bases, leaving 5 bases not matched to a gene. This CDR3 is built from 15 residues. CDR3 DNA: TGTGCCAGTAGTATAGAAGGACAGGTTATCTATGGCTACACCTTC. Amino acid sequence: CASSIEGQVIYGYTF.

The CDR3, as DNA: TGTGCCAGTAGTCCGCGACAAGGCATTGCCTACGAGCAGTACTTC. Translation gives CASSPRQGIAYEQYF. V is TRBV19 and J is TRBJ2-7; D is ambiguous. V lost 5 bases to trimming and J lost 2 bases, with 16 bases between them. The CDR3 totals 15 residues. From germline, CDR1 is LNHDA and CDR2 SQIVND (reference sequence).

The gene calls are TRBV5-1 and TRBJ2-3, with a weak D call TRBD2 (6 bases). The germline V and J ends were trimmed by 4 bases and 5 bases, with 20 bases remaining between them. This CDR3 has 16 amino acids. The V gene's germline CDR1 is SGHRS and CDR2 YFSETQ. For the CDR3, the DNA is TGCGCCAGCAGCGGAGGGATTTTGTGGGAGAAAGATACGCAGTATTTT. Translating gives CASSGGILWEKDTQYF.

The V and J genes are TRBV11-3 and TRBJ1-4; no reliable D call. V dropped 5 bases and J dropped 8 bases, with 12 bases sitting between them. CDR3 length: 13 amino acids. Germline V gene data show CDR1 as SGHNT and CDR2 as YENEEA. CDR3 protein: CASSPDRGEKLFF. Here the CDR3 DNA reads TGTGCCAGCAGCCCGGACCGGGGAGAAAAACTGTTTTTT.

The chain links TRBV4-1 to TRBJ1-1; D remains unclear. Between the trimmed V and J ends, which lost 2 bases and 1 base, there was a span of 11 bases. The CDR3 has 15 amino acids. Germline V lookup: CDR1 MGHRA, CDR2 YSYEKL. CDR3 sequence (DNA): TGCGCCAGCAGCCAACACCCGAGCGGGAACACTGAAGCTTTCTTT. Amino acids: CASSQHPSGNTEAFF.

The chain employs TRBV7-9 and TRBJ1-6; a weak D match, TRBD1 (5 bases). Germline CDR1 is SEHNR and CDR2 is FQNEAQ (reference sequence). Trimming pared 5 bases from V and 13 bases from J, leaving 18 bases between. The CDR3 has 14 amino acids. The CDR3 DNA reads TGTGCCAGCAGCCCCGGACCGGGGGGTGGGCCCCTCCACTTT. This encodes CASSPGPGGGPLHF.

The V call is TRBV28, the J call TRBJ1-1, with no clear D. CDR1 is MDHEN and CDR2 is SYDVKM in the germline V gene. The V and J ends lost 3 bases and 3 bases respectively, with 11 bases between them. This CDR3 is 14 amino acids long. CDR3 DNA sequence: TGTGCCAGCAGTTTTAGCTGGGTCTACACTGAAGCTTTCTTT. This encodes CASSFSWVYTEAFF.

The CDR3 bases are TGTGCCTGGAGTAAAACGGGGGGGGCCTATGGCTACACCTTC. Amino acid sequence: CAWSKTGGAYGYTF. This chain links TRBV30 with TRBJ1-2, with D possibly TRBD1 on 6 matching bases. The CDR3 length is 14 residues. CDR1 GTSNPN and CDR2 SVGIG come from the germline V gene (reference sequence). V was trimmed by 2 bases and J by 4 bases, leaving 14 bases between them.

The chain carries TRBV25-1 and TRBJ1-2; D uncertain. The CDR3 spans 14 residues. Germline CDR1 reads MGHDK; CDR2 reads SYGVNS. Deletions cut 4 bases from V and 1 base from J, with 10 bases between. The CDR3 region is CASSVGPSNYGYTF. The CDR3 DNA follows: TGTGCCAGCAGTGTGGGTCCTAGTAACTATGGCTACACCTTC.

The chain employs TRBV3-1 (or the pseudogene TRBV3-2) and TRBJ1-5, with 8 positions matching TRBD1. Trimming took 4 bases from V and 3 from J; bases not matched to a gene: 8. The CDR3 runs to 16 residues. Germline assignment: CDR1 LGHDT and CDR2 YNNKEL (reference sequence). CDR3 in DNA: TGTGCCAGCAGCCTAAGCGGGACAGGACACAATCAGCCCCAGCATTTT. Its protein is CASSLSGTGHNQPQHF.